This passage covers 27 T cell receptor beta chains from one sample sequenced in a study of intratumoral heterogeneity in liver cancer. Multiple geographically separated regions of the hepatocellular carcinoma nodule were sampled separately. Data came from immunoSEQ multiplex PCR; TCRdb stores just in-frame clones and leaves some out. The table lists about 6,200 clones, 60% to 85% of them singletons, with around 42% in the top ten. The sample was tumor tissue, taken before any cancer treatment. The source of these receptors is a woman aged 70-85 years with hepatocellular carcinoma.

The chain has TRBV5-1 and TRBJ2-5; TRBD2 matches 14 bases. Trimming cost V 3 bases and J 5 bases; bases outside gene matches: 12. Germline V lookup: CDR1 SGHRS, CDR2 YFSETQ. CDR3 length: 18 residues. CDR3 DNA sequence: TGCGCCAGCAGCTCGGGGGGGACTAGCGGGAGTAGTGTGGAGACCCAGTACTTC. Amino acid sequence: CASSSGGTSGSSVETQYF.

This clone was picked up one time. The chain combines TRBV2 with TRBJ2-1; 8 nucleotides agree with TRBD1. CDR3 length equals 14 residues. Unmatched junction bases numbered 8, after V lost 6 bases and J lost 7 bases. The V gene's germline CDR1 is SNHLY and CDR2 FYNNEI. The CDR3 protein is CASRTGGIGNEQFF. DNA of the CDR3: TGTGCCAGCAGAACAGGGGGGATAGGTAATGAGCAGTTCTTC.

The J gene is TRBJ1-3, the V gene TRBV5-5, with D maybe TRBD1 (6 bases). The CDR3 is 16 residues long. The V gene lost 4 bases and the J gene lost 3 bases, with 17 bases spanning the gap. Looked up from germline, CDR1 is SGHKS and CDR2 is YYEKEE (reference sequence). Written as DNA, the CDR3 is TGTGCCAGCAGCGTGGACAGCAGGGTATTTGGAAACACCATATATTTT. Protein sequence: CASSVDSRVFGNTIYF.

This chain uses TRBV10-3 with TRBJ1-1; 10 bases agree with TRBD1. V gave up 11 bases and J gave up 1 base; unmatched junction bases: 4. The CDR3 covers 13 residues. From germline, CDR1 is ENHRY and CDR2 SYGVKD. The CDR3 region is CASRQGANTEAFF. CDR3 DNA: TGTGCCTCCAGACAGGGGGCGAACACTGAAGCTTTCTTT.

The CDR3 loop is CASSPGLMNTEAFF. CDR3 DNA sequence: TGTGCCAGTAGCCCGGGGTTGATGAACACTGAAGCTTTCTTT. V is TRBV19 and J is TRBJ1-1, with D uncertain. The CDR3 runs 14 residues. The germline V gene has CDR1 LNHDA and CDR2 SQIVND (reference sequence). Trimming removed 6 bases from V and 0 bases from J, with 11 bases in between.

In its sample, this clone was seen a few times. This chain uses TRBV28 with TRBJ1-2; D unclear. Germline assignment: CDR1 MDHEN and CDR2 SYDVKM. V lost 5 bases, J lost 3 bases, and 10 bases lay in between. CDR3 length: 13 residues. The CDR3, as DNA: TGTGCCAGCAGTCTAACTAAGGACTATGGCTACACCTTC. Encoded protein: CASSLTKDYGYTF.

The rearrangement links TRBV2 to TRBJ2-1, with TRBD1 identical over 9 bases. The CDR3 is 19 residues long. Trimming took 6 bases from V and 5 from J; bases not matched to a gene: 20. Germline lookup yields CDR1 SNHLY and CDR2 FYNNEI. The DNA for the CDR3 is TGTGCCAGCAGAGAACGGACCGGGACAGGGTCCCAAAAGAACAATGAGCAGTTCTTC. Amino acid sequence: CASRERTGTGSQKNNEQFF. Looking up the rest from reference TRBV2 and TRBJ2-1 gives the full variable domain: EPEVTQTPSHQVTQMGQEVILRCVPISNHLYFYWYRQILGQKVEFLVSFYNNEISEKSEIFDDQFSVERPDGSNFTLKIRSTKLEDSAMYFCASRERTGTGSQKNNEQFFGPGTRLTVL.

This clone was counted only a few times. The V gene is TRBV19, the J gene TRBJ2-2, with D possibly matching TRBD1 (5 bases). Trimming took off 3 bases at V and 2 bases at J, with 13 bases between the two ends. This CDR3 comprises 16 residues. Germline assignment: CDR1 LNHDA and CDR2 SQIVND (reference sequence). The CDR3 reads CASSITSRGNTGELFF. The CDR3 DNA is TGTGCCAGTAGTATTACTTCTAGGGGAAACACCGGGGAGCTGTTTTTT.

The chain uses TRBV7-8 and TRBJ1-2; D might be TRBD1 (5 bases). CDR3 length: 13 amino acids. V lost 5 bases to trimming and J lost 7 bases, with 14 bases between them. Germline CDR1 SGHVS, CDR2 FQNEAQ. CDR3 bases: TGTGCCAGCAGCCAAGAGAGGGGCGCTGGCTACACCTTC. Its translation: CASSQERGAGYTF.

V gene TRBV5-1 combines with J gene TRBJ1-2; 7 nucleotides line up with TRBD1. The length of the CDR3 is 12 residues. After removal of 0 bases from V and 7 bases from J, the junction contained 0 bases not matched to a gene. Germline-derived CDR1 and CDR2 are SGHRS and YFSETQ. CDR3 DNA sequence: TGCGCCAGCAGCTTGGACAGGGGTGGCTACACCTTC. Its translation: CASSLDRGGYTF.

This rearrangement joins TRBV18 to TRBJ2-3; D is uncertain. V gave up 2 bases and J gave up 0 bases, with 12 bases separating them. Germline CDR1 KGHSH, CDR2 LQKENI. This CDR3 is built from 16 residues. In DNA form, the CDR3 reads TGTGCCAGCTCACCAGCCTTGGCAGCTAGCACAGATACGCAGTATTTT. It yields the protein CASSPALAASTDTQYF.

The chain has TRBV6-5 and TRBJ1-4; possibly TRBD1 for D (5 bases). Trimming stripped 7 bases from V and 3 bases from J, with 9 bases between. CDR3 size: 13 residues. The germline gives CDR1 MNHEY, CDR2 SVGAGI. The CDR3 sequence is CASKETANEKLFF. Written as DNA, the CDR3 is TGTGCCAGCAAGGAGACAGCTAATGAAAAACTGTTTTTT.

The rearrangement uses TRBV19 and TRBJ1-5, with 9 bases matching TRBD1. CDR3 length equals 15 residues. Unmatched junction bases numbered 5, after V lost 6 bases and J lost 2 bases. Germline-derived CDR1 and CDR2 are LNHDA and SQIVND (reference sequence). CDR3 sequence: CASSSTGGGNQPQHF. For the CDR3, the DNA is TGTGCCAGTAGCTCCACAGGGGGCGGCAATCAGCCCCAGCATTTT.

V gene TRBV5-1 combines with J gene TRBJ2-7; 8 bases fit TRBD1. J was trimmed by 5 bases and V by 2 bases; bases with no gene match: 9. The CDR3 is 15 residues long. Germline V gene sequence: CDR1 SGHRS, CDR2 YFSETQ. The CDR3 DNA reads as TGCGCCAGCAGCTTATCGCAGGGGGCTACGAACGAGCAGTACTTC. It specifies CASSLSQGATNEQYF.

V gene TRBV6-5 combines with J gene TRBJ2-7, with D perhaps given as TRBD1 or TRBD2 (5 bases each). The CDR3 has 15 residues. Germline V gene sequence: CDR1 MNHEY, CDR2 SVGAGI. V lost 0 bases to trimming and J lost 3 bases, with 12 bases between them. The CDR3 loop reads CASSYSGTGDYEQYF. The CDR3 bases are TGTGCCAGCAGTTACTCGGGGACCGGCGACTACGAGCAGTACTTC.

This sequence joins TRBV5-5 and TRBJ1-1; 10 bases align to TRBD1. Germline lookup yields CDR1 SGHKS and CDR2 YYEKEE (reference sequence). This CDR3 contains 15 residues. V lost 4 bases and J lost 6; bases outside the gene matches: 9. For the CDR3, the DNA is TGTGCCAGCAGCCTGGAGGGACAGGGGAGCGCTGAAGCTTTCTTT. Translation gives CASSLEGQGSAEAFF.

This chain connects TRBV10-3 to TRBJ2-1, with D uncertain. The germline V and J ends were trimmed by 7 bases and 2 bases, with 12 bases remaining between them. This CDR3 contains 14 residues. Germline V gives CDR1 ENHRY, CDR2 SYGVKD. CDR3 sequence: CAIKPGHTYNEQFF. The CDR3 DNA reads as TGTGCCATCAAACCGGGTCACACCTACAATGAGCAGTTCTTC.

The rearrangement links TRBV2 to TRBJ1-5; D gene uncertain. Germline assignment: CDR1 SNHLY and CDR2 FYNNEI. Trimming removed 3 bases from V and 0 bases from J, with 6 bases in between. The CDR3 is made up of 14 amino acids. The CDR3 sequence is CASSEFSSNQPQHF. CDR3 in DNA: TGTGCCAGCAGTGAGTTCAGTAGCAATCAGCCCCAGCATTTT.

This chain uses TRBV10-3 with TRBJ2-7; TRBD2 is a possible D gene (5 bases). This CDR3 spans 13 amino acids. V shed 7 bases and J shed 1 base, with 11 bases lying between them. CDR1 ENHRY and CDR2 SYGVKD come from the germline V gene. This CDR3 reads CAITERESYEQYF. The CDR3 DNA sequence: TGTGCCATCACCGAGAGGGAATCCTACGAGCAGTACTTC.

The J gene is TRBJ1-2, the V gene TRBV7-9; no clear D. The germline V gene has CDR1 SEHNR and CDR2 FQNEAQ (reference sequence). The V end lost 1 base, the J end lost 14 bases, and 5 bases lay between the germline ends. There are 9 residues in the CDR3. The CDR3 DNA reads as TGTGCCAGCAGCTTAGTTGGGACCTTC. Encoded protein: CASSLVGTF.

The CDR3 protein is CASSSTGHRNQPQHF. The CDR3 DNA reads as TGTGCCAGCAGCTCAACGGGACACCGGAATCAGCCCCAGCATTTT. V usage is TRBV7-9 and J usage is TRBJ1-5; weak D call: TRBD1 (6 bases). Germline values: CDR1 SEHNR, CDR2 FQNEAQ (reference sequence). V lost 4 bases, J lost 4 bases, and 14 bases lay in between. CDR3 length: 15 amino acids.

The chain joins TRBV7-9 to TRBJ2-3; 7 bases align to TRBD2. In germline, CDR1 is SEHNR, CDR2 FQNEAQ (reference sequence). This CDR3 contains 15 residues. The V and J ends lost 2 bases and 2 bases, in that order; junction bases with no gene match: 4. The chain's CDR3 is CASSLRTSTTDTQYF. The CDR3 bases are TGTGCCAGCAGCTTACGGACTAGTACCACAGATACGCAGTATTTT.

The CDR3 loop reads CASSLDAGVSYEQYF. CDR3 DNA: TGTGCCAGCAGCTTAGACGCGGGTGTGTCCTACGAGCAGTACTTC. This sequence joins TRBV7-6 and TRBJ2-7; tentative D call: TRBD2 (5 bases). The CDR3 length is 15 residues. V lost 1 base and J lost 1, with 11 bases in between. Germline V gene sequence: CDR1 SGHVS, CDR2 FNYEAQ.

The V call is TRBV6-4, the J call TRBJ2-5; the D is unclear. This CDR3 region has 13 residues. Germline values: CDR1 MRHNA, CDR2 SNTAGT. The ends were cut back, 7 bases at V and 5 bases at J, with 14 bases in the middle. The CDR3 DNA sequence: TGTGCCAGCACCCCGGCCTCGCGGGAGACCCAGTACTTC. It is translated as CASTPASRETQYF.

The V and J genes are TRBV19 and TRBJ2-5; D is possibly TRBD1 (5 bases). The CDR3 covers 13 residues. Germline CDR1 is LNHDA and CDR2 is SQIVND (reference sequence). The V gene lost 5 bases and the J gene lost 7 bases, with 14 bases spanning the gap. In DNA, the CDR3 is TGTGCCAGTAGTCTACAGGAGACAAGGACCCAGTACTTC. This sequence encodes CASSLQETRTQYF.

This clone showed up just a few times. The V call is TRBV6-6, the J call TRBJ2-3; 9 bases agree with TRBD2. Unmatched junction bases numbered 4, after V lost 5 bases and J lost 1 base. Germline V gene lookup returns CDR1 MNHNY and CDR2 SVGAGI (reference sequence). CDR3 length: 15 residues. CDR3 in DNA: TGTGCCAGCAGTCTTAGCGGGAGAGGCACAGATACGCAGTATTTT. It is translated as CASSLSGRGTDTQYF.

The chain is built from TRBV2 and TRBJ2-5; TRBD1 matches 7 bases. CDR1 SNHLY and CDR2 FYNNEI come from the germline V gene. The CDR3 consists of 14 residues. J was trimmed by 4 bases and V by 7 bases; bases with no gene match: 9. The CDR3 here is CASTNRGGGETQYF. The CDR3 DNA sequence: TGTGCCAGCACTAACAGGGGTGGAGGAGAGACCCAGTACTTC.